These 6 T cell receptor beta chains originate from one sample sequenced in a study of blood T cell repertoires in COVID-19. The method was immunoSEQ multiplex PCR; TCRdb's version includes in-frame clones alone and lacks a portion of them. The sample consists of about 370,000 clones, 80% to 90% of them appearing once. The sequenced sample was PBMCs or T cells enriched from blood (not recorded which). Receptor source: a young man who had recovered from COVID-19.

The gene calls are TRBV6-5 and TRBJ2-7; TRBD2 is a possible D gene (5 bases). Germline V gene data show CDR1 as MNHEY and CDR2 as SVGAGI. The CDR3 is made up of 13 amino acids. V lost 6 bases and J lost 2, with 11 bases in between. DNA of the CDR3: TGTGCCAGCAGCCTCGACGGGACCTACGAGCAGTACTTC. This encodes CASSLDGTYEQYF.

The J gene is TRBJ2-7, the V gene TRBV2, with D perhaps matching TRBD1 (6 bases). Trimming removed 7 bases from V and 0 bases from J, with 19 bases in between. CDR1 SNHLY and CDR2 FYNNEI come from the germline V gene. The CDR3 covers 16 residues. In DNA form, the CDR3 reads TGTGCCAGCACCCGAAGTGCAGGGGCCAGCTCCTACGAGCAGTACTTC. Protein sequence: CASTRSAGASSYEQYF.

The genes are TRBV7-8 and TRBJ2-2, with a tentative D call TRBD1 (6 bases). This CDR3 is built from 14 residues. V lost 1 base to trimming and J lost 8 bases, with 11 bases between them. CDR1 is SGHVS, CDR2 FQNEAQ, per germline. CDR3 sequence: CASSLGQVRGELFF. The CDR3 nucleotides are TGTGCCAGCAGCTTAGGACAGGTTCGGGGGGAGCTGTTTTTT.

The chain employs TRBV27 and TRBJ2-1; 9 nucleotides line up with TRBD1. Trimming cost V 6 bases and J 7 bases; bases outside gene matches: 13. Germline CDR1 MNHEY, CDR2 SMNVEV (reference sequence). CDR3 length: 16 residues. CDR3 sequence: CASSRLGQGGWNEQFF. The CDR3 region has the DNA TGTGCCAGCAGCCGACTGGGACAGGGAGGTTGGAATGAGCAGTTCTTC.

The chain combines TRBV27 with TRBJ2-5; D possibly corresponds to TRBD2 (6 bases). CDR1 is MNHEY, CDR2 SMNVEV, per germline (reference sequence). V lost 5 bases and J lost 4, with 20 bases in between. The CDR3 contains 16 residues. DNA for the CDR3: TGTGCCAGCAGTCCCCTCGGGTGGGGAGGCGGAGAGACCCAGTACTTC. It yields the protein CASSPLGWGGGETQYF.

The chain has TRBV15 and TRBJ1-5, with a possible D match to TRBD1 (6 bases). The CDR3 extends over 16 amino acids. The V gene's germline CDR1 is LNHNV and CDR2 YYDKDF (reference sequence). Trimming removed 4 bases from V and 6 bases from J, with 19 bases in between. The CDR3 DNA follows: TGTGCCACCAGCATGGGATCAGGGGCTGGAAGTCAGCCCCAGCATTTT. This translates into CATSMGSGAGSQPQHF.